The entry below gives a single T cell receptor (beta chain) sequence along with its context. One entry per CDR3 protein, called by TCRdb with MiXCR from the 5' RACE reads. The table records some 100,000 distinct CDR3 sequences, 8.5% to 14% of them present only once. Germline assignment: CDR1 MNHEY and CDR2 SVGEGT. Trimming removed 2 bases at V and 4 bases at J, with 6 bases between. The CDR3 extends over 13 amino acids. The sample belongs to a study of T-cell memory formation after mild COVID-19. This rearrangement joins TRBV6-2 or TRBV6-3 to TRBJ2-1; D tentatively fits TRBD1 or TRBD2 (5 bases each). The specimen sequenced was PBMCs or a T cell subset sorted from them (not recorded which). The TCR was taken from a man aged 18 to 30 who had mild COVID-19 (a few samples of this study predate the infection). Cell type and time point are not known. This CDR3 is CASSYGGYNEQFF. The CDR3 coding sequence is TGTGCCAGCAGTTACGGGGGTTACAATGAGCAGTTCTTC.